This TCR beta chain was sequenced during a study of tumor-infiltrating lymphocytes in primary liver carcinoma. Study background: Productive TCRbeta read yields ran from roughly 3.65 to 7.13 million per sample and were similar between tissues. Study conclusions and caveats: With p = 0.039, the top-250-clone fraction in tumors significantly exceeded that in blood.

This clonotype showed up many times. The antigen remains undetermined. Co-extracting RNA and DNA was done with roughly 17-32 mg of unsorted bulk tissue as input. Chronic HBV infection, untreated so far, was present in the patients. Germline CDR1 is SQVTM and CDR2 is ANQGSEA. This CDR3 has 14 amino acids. Germline trimming cut 3 bases from V and 6 bases from J; bases unmatched to any gene: 11. Production of TCR beta cDNA used 400 to 600 ng total RNA together with a constant-region primer. Employing slightly modified ARM-PCR, three nested multiplex PCR rounds were run, and these gave rise to the TCR beta libraries. TRBV1-TRBV30 forward primers and a C-beta reverse primer were used in the first two PCR rounds, which each ran for approximately 10 cycles. TCRdb itself ran the multiplex PCR reads through MiXCR, one entry per CDR3 protein. Of more than 90,000 distinct CDR3 sequences listed, more than 65% are singletons.

This rearrangement joins TRBV29-1 to TRBJ2-7; TRBD1 matches 7 bases. The sequencing sample was made of liver tumor tissue from sampling region 2. Documented subset: tumor region T2, inferior pole. This TCR was sampled from a woman in her fifties or sixties with primary liver carcinoma and hepatitis B virus infection. CDR3 in amino acids: CSVENRGPSVEQYF. The CDR3 DNA follows: TGCAGCGTTGAGAACAGGGGACCCTCCGTCGAGCAGTACTTC.